This TCR beta chain was sequenced during a study of T cells in women clearing cervical HPV infection listed by TCRdb under 2018. Background on the whole study: Cases were 20 to 25 women with histologically confirmed HPV16-related CIN3 or worse, including 2 invasive cancers. The approximately 25 controls were women who cleared a single incident HPV16 infection within 12 months without developing precancer or cancer. Blood from cases was collected at the visit where the lesion was first found, while blood from controls was collected once the infection could no longer be detected. Among cases, blood sampling came a median of approximately 150 days after lesion detection, with an interquartile range of roughly 85 to 200 days. Since HLA typing was available for only a few women, HLA type could not be ruled out as a confounder. This exploratory proof-of-principle case-control study, nested within the Guanacaste HPV Natural History Study in Costa Rica, compared TCR repertoires among women with different cervical HPV16 outcomes. Cases and controls were matched on year of sample collection and on age within five years. A median age of about 30 years was observed in cases versus 38 in controls, and no significant differences in baseline characteristics were found. The parent cohort enrolled approximately 9,200 women aged 18 or older in Guanacaste, Costa Rica, during about 1993 to 1994 and followed them for approximately seven years. Quality controls consisted of five blinded duplicates per group, for a total of around 60 samples made up of some 50 participants and about ten replicates. Results and caveats for the whole study, not just this receptor: The cross-sectional design could not show whether associations preceded infection or resulted from it; effector/memory subsets and HPV-specific T cells were not isolated. Random forest classifiers combining richness and V gene abundances distinguished cases from controls with an estimated AUC of roughly 0.81. Significantly higher TCR repertoire richness was observed in CIN3+ cases than in controls across sequencing depths, whereas no difference in evenness was found. TRBV6-7 relative abundance was lower in cases than in controls (around 0.11% versus 0.16%; Bonferroni P = 0.0008). T-cell numbers per sample were unknown, so richness differences could reflect varying T-cell content rather than repertoire biology.

Every participant had a single incident cervical HPV16 infection, and prevalent HPV16 infections were excluded. Cervical HPV DNA was detected by MY09/MY11 PCR, and genotyping was performed by dot-blot hybridization. Roughly 15 mL of heparinized blood were centrifuged, and the buffy coat was aliquoted, frozen at -30°C, then stored at -80°C. QIAGEN kits were used to extract genomic DNA from the buffy coat specimens. Using the immunoSEQ assay, multiplex PCR amplified TCR beta CDR3 regions from an average of approximately 1.1 ug of genomic DNA per sample. Primer bias was corrected in the assay by using a complete synthetic TCR repertoire to establish an amplification baseline. The amplicons were sequenced on the Illumina platform. Regarding the original processing steps: Sequence errors were corrected by clustering with frequency ratios and a modified nearest-neighbor algorithm, and the sequences were then analyzed in the immunoSEQ Analyzer using IMGT gene definitions. At each rarefaction depth, TCR richness and evenness were averaged over 20 rarefaction repeats, and samples with fewer sequences than the depth were excluded. V, D and J gene relative abundances were compared between groups with Wilcoxon rank sum tests, applying FDR correction. For the blinded duplicates, the intraclass correlation was 95% to 96% for TCR richness and averaged about 77% across around 61 gene segments. TCRdb took over this immuneACCESS table, retaining in-frame rearrangements with V and J assigned. Such tables are incomplete; in checked studies, under half of the missing clones stem from an unresolved V gene, and the remainder is unexplained. V, J and clone size were drawn from that table, and D and trimming were deduced from the DNA. The sample table on file contains more than 45,000 clones. The ten biggest clones cover around 1.5% of the sample.

A word on this clone: This receptor's antigen is unknown. The read finishes 3 residues shy of the CDR3 end, and the germline J gene is used to complete it.

Spanning cysteine to phenylalanine, the CDR3 consists of 18 amino acids. Shown are 45 bases from within the CDR3, in frame from base 1. CDR1 LNHDA and CDR2 SQIVND are derived from the germline V gene (reference sequence). For this chain, trimming is 3 bases at the V end and 4 bases at the J end, and the number of junction bases without a gene match is 13. The rearranged chain carries TRBV19 and TRBJ2-3, with 10 middle bases fitting TRBD2. Input material: blood buffy coat. The clonotype originates from a woman aged 18 to 75 with a cervical HPV16 infection that either progressed to CIN3+ or cleared (not recorded which). The CDR3 bases that were read are TGTGCCAGTAGTATGGGTCCTCGACTAGCGGGCCCACCAGATACG. The encoded protein is CASSMGPRLAGPPDT. The full-length CDR3 reads as CASSMGPRLAGPPDTQYF.